This T cell receptor (beta chain) came from a study of T cells in Graves' hyperthyroidism and ophthalmopathy (dated 2019 in TCRdb). About the study as a whole: Peripheral blood samples were taken at the time of initial diagnosis, prior to any treatment. According to the paper, TCR Vbeta CDR3 sequencing was carried out on around 140 peripheral blood samples, which came from fewer than 50 ophthalmopathy, 70 to 80 hyperthyroidism and around 17 progressor patients. To identify distinguishing TCR V-J signatures, a discovery cohort of about 95 patients was used, comprising 40 to 45 with Graves' ophthalmopathy and some 57 with stable Graves' hyperthyroidism. Whether ophthalmopathy could be predicted prospectively was tested in an independent validation cohort made up of 18 to 20 hyperthyroidism patients plus 17 patients who later progressed to ophthalmopathy. The study also compared thyroid tissue and blood T-cell repertoires from 6 or 7 Graves' hyperthyroidism patients. After blood sampling, hyperthyroidism patients were treated with methimazole at a starting dose of 30 mg daily, and ophthalmopathy patients were treated with high-dose intravenous methylprednisolone. The 85 to 100 discovery patients were divided at random into training and test sets in a 7:3 ratio. Broader findings and caveats from the paper: During validation, the model predicted progression to ophthalmopathy a median of approximately six months ahead of onset, with 60% to 71% sensitivity and about 75% specificity. A model built on a 13 V-J signature distinguished ophthalmopathy from stable hyperthyroidism, reaching about 89% sensitivity and approximately 83% specificity in cross-validation and 80%/75% in testing. Most expanded thyroid clonotypes (frequency above 0.001) were also found in blood, which suggests that blood repertoires may mirror thyroid immune responses. Sample size was not statistically predetermined, and blinding of investigators to group allocation was not performed.

Counted from cysteine to phenylalanine, this CDR3 has 15 amino acids. The DNA shown is the 45-base CDR3, in frame from base 1. The germline V gene encodes CDR1 DFQATT and CDR2 SNEGSKA (reference sequence). Here V drops 5 bases and J drops 2 bases, and the junction holds 10 bases not matched to any gene. The TCR beta CDR3 regions were amplified from the RNA transcripts. The TCR CDR3 was subjected to a first round of RT-PCR using the HTBI primer set and the Qiagen OneStep RT-PCR kit. Libraries were constructed in a second round of multiplex PCR, after which size selection and purification were carried out. The libraries were sequenced on an Illumina HiSeq2000 using paired-end 100 bp reads. The original pipeline was this. SOAPnuke was used to process the raw data, removing reads that contained adapters or uncalled bases, had a mean Phred below 15, or lacked an exact match to the constant primer or identifier. COPE v1.2.5 was used to merge the high-quality paired reads, and each unique nucleotide sequence was defined as a clonotype. Clonotypes were aligned to IMGT TRBV, TRBD and TRBJ reference segments using MiTCR v1.1. The analysis was restricted to V-J combinations with a frequency above 0.0001, which together covered over 99% of the repertoires. A TCS score was defined as the ratio of F50 (clonal expansion) to E x V (chaos), with BLOSUM62-based TCRdist applied between CDR3 peptides within each V-J. Welch's t-statistics and random forest reduced roughly 530 V-J features to 13, which were used in a naive Bayes classifier (R e1071). TCRdb trimmed public reads at Q25 via fastp, called clones via MiXCR and kept in-frame beta chains. Each CDR3 protein appears once, grouped with its most common genes and DNA. TCRdb, not the authors, supplied the V and J calls. The sample profile shows over 300,000 distinct CDR3 sequences; roughly an eighth of them were found once. Jointly, the top ten make up 34% of the sample.

This clonotype was found a few times. This clone's antigen is unknown. Within one base of it there is no much larger clone, and no base qualities were kept. Ophthalmopathy patients had moderately to severely active disease, Clinical Activity Score of at least 3, NOSPECS grade of at least 4, and duration under 3 months. Any patient with an uncontrolled infection, another autoimmune disease, pregnancy or lactation was excluded. Diagnoses were based on clinical symptoms, serum thyroxine and TRAb, thyroid ultrasound and orbital computed tomography. PBMCs were separated from 10 ml of fresh peripheral blood using Ficoll-Paque density gradient centrifugation. Trizol reagent was used to extract total RNA, and RNA quality was then checked on an Agilent 2100 Bioanalyzer.

Sequenced material: blood. This sequence was found in a woman aged 35 to 49 with Graves' ophthalmopathy. Recombination linked TRBV20-1 to TRBJ2-5, and TRBD1 matches 8 of the central bases. The encoded CDR3 is CSADARTGPQETQYF. The DNA reads as follows: TGCAGTGCTGATGCCCGGACAGGGCCACAAGAGACCCAGTACTTC.